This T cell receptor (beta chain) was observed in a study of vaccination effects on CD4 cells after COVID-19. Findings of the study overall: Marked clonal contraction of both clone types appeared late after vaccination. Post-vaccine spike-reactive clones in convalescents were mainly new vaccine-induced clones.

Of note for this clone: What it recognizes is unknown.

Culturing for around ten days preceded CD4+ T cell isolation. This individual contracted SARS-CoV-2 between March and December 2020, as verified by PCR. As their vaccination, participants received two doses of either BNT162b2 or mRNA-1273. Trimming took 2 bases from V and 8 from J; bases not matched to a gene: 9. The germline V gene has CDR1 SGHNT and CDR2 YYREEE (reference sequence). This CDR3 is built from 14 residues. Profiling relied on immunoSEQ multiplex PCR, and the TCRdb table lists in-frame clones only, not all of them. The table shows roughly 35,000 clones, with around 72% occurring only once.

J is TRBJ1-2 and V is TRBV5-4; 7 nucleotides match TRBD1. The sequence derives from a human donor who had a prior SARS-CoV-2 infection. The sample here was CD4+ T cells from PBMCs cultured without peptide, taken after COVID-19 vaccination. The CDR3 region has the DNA TGTGCCAGCAGCTTCGAAACAGGGGCGGGGGGCTACACCTTC. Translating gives CASSFETGAGGYTF.